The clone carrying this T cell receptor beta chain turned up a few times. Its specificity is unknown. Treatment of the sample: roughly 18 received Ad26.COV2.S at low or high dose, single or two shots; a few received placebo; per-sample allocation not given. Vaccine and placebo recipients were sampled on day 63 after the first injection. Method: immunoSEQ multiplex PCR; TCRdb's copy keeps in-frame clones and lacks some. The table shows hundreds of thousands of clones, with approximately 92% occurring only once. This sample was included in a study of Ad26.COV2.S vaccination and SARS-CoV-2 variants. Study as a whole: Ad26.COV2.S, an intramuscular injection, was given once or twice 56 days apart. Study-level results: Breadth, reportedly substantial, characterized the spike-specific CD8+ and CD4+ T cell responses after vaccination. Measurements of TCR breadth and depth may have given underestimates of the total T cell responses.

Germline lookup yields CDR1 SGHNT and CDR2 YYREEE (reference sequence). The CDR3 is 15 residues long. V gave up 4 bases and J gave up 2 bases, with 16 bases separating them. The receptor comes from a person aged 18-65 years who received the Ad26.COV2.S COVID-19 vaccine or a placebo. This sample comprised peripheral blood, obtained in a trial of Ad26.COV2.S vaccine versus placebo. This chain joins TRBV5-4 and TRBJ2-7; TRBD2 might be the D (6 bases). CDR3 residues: CASSDRLVQPYEQYF. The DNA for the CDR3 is TGTGCCAGCAGCGACCGACTAGTACAACCCTACGAGCAGTACTTC.